This is a list of T cell receptor beta chains from one sample in a study of Graves' ophthalmopathy and Graves' hyperthyroidism. TCRdb passed the multiplex PCR reads through MiXCR, listing each CDR3 protein once. The sample lists some 750,000 distinct CDR3 sequences, around 40% occurring once. Sequencing was done on a sample of peripheral blood. The receptors derive from an adult man with Graves' ophthalmopathy. Both conserved end residues are part of each CDR3. A D gene is named only where the DNA matches it firmly. Size values are once, few and many counts, or a class for expanded clones, and some rows have none.

TRBD1 TRBJ2-7 TRBV10-3 many CASRDRVSYEQYF TGTGCCTCCCGGGACAGGGTCTCCTACGAGCAGTACTTC
- TRBJ2-2 TRBV7-9 many CASSFLSTGELFF TGTGCCAGCAGCTTCCTCTCCACCGGGGAGCTGTTTTTT
TRBD1 TRBJ1-6 TRBV10-3 - CASSLGPQGARSPLHF TGTGCCAGCAGCCTAGGGCCACAGGGGGCTCGTTCACCCCTCCACTTT
TRBD1 TRBJ2-7 TRBV6-4 - CASSTRDRRTYEQYF TGTGCCAGCAGCACGCGGGACAGGAGGACCTACGAGCAGTACTTC
TRBD1 TRBJ2-7 TRBV7-9 few CASRLDRGHYEQYF TGTGCCAGCAGATTAGACAGGGGCCATTACGAGCAGTACTTC
- TRBJ2-5 TRBV20-1 many CSARPPGETQYF TGCAGTGCTAGACCACCAGGGGAGACCCAGTACTTC
- TRBJ2-7 TRBV5-1 few CASSFAGVGVSSYEQYF TGTGCCAGCAGCTTTGCAGGGGTGGGTGTTAGCTCCTACGAGCAGTACTTC
- TRBJ1-6 TRBV7-8 - CASSQDTAYNSPLHF TGCGCCAGCAGCCAAGATACAGCTTATAATTCACCCCTCCACTTT
- TRBJ2-3 TRBV11-1 - CASSPQSLVGTDTQYF TGTGCCAGCAGCCCGCAATCCCTAGTTGGCACAGATACGCAGTATTTT
- TRBJ1-1 TRBV6-6 - CASSQTGGWGTEAFF TGTGCCAGCAGCCAGACGGGGGGCTGGGGCACTGAAGCTTTCTTT